The 4 T cell receptor beta chains below were found in one sample sequenced in a study of beta chain features in type 1 diabetes. All of the isolated RNA was reverse transcribed, so expressed TCRB transcripts were sequenced. Profiling relied on immunoSEQ multiplex PCR, and the TCRdb table lists in-frame clones only, not all of them. Here the sample spans 300,000 to 450,000 clones, around a fifth being singletons. Sequencing was carried out using naive CD4+ T cells from blood. The receptor source for this set is a woman aged 18 to 35 in good health.

This clone was observed a few times. The rearrangement uses TRBV4-2 and TRBJ2-1, with TRBD2 matching over 10 bases. The V gene end was trimmed by 4 bases and the J gene end by 8 bases; junction bases not matched to a gene: 14. The CDR3 consists of 17 residues. Germline values: CDR1 LGHNA, CDR2 YNFKEQ. The chain's CDR3 is CASSRHKSGRAFDEQFF. DNA of the CDR3: TGTGCCAGCAGCCGCCACAAAAGCGGGAGGGCCTTTGATGAGCAGTTCTTC.

V gene TRBV4-2 combines with J gene TRBJ2-7; TRBD2 aligns across 9 bases. Per germline, CDR1 LGHNA and CDR2 YNFKEQ. J was trimmed by 7 bases and V by 0 bases; bases with no gene match: 4. The CDR3 runs to 14 residues. The CDR3 loop is CASSQDAGGNEQYF. CDR3 DNA: TGTGCCAGCAGCCAAGACGCGGGGGGGAATGAGCAGTACTTC.

The chain employs TRBV7-8 and TRBJ2-1; 7 nucleotides align to TRBD2. The CDR3 has 16 residues. CDR1 and CDR2 from the germline V gene are SGHVS and FQNEAQ. The ends lost 4 bases at V and 8 bases at J; junction bases unmatched: 14. DNA for the CDR3: TGTGCCAGCAGCTACGGCGCGACTAGCAACTTGGATGAGCAGTTCTTC. Protein: CASSYGATSNLDEQFF.

The chain carries TRBV9 and TRBJ2-5, with 7 nucleotides matching TRBD2. The CDR3 runs to 16 residues. V trimming: 3 bases; J trimming: 4 bases; junction bases outside the gene matches: 12. The germline V gene encodes CDR1 SGDLS and CDR2 YYNGEE. CDR3 bases: TGTGCCAGCAGCGCGACGGGAGGCGGAAAGGGAGAGACCCAGTACTTC. Protein product: CASSATGGGKGETQYF.